This entry lists 3 T cell receptor beta chains sequenced from one sample in a study of cytotoxic CD8 clonotypes in ibrutinib-treated CLL. Some clones are missing from TCRdb's copy, which holds only in-frame ones; the method was immunoSEQ multiplex PCR. The sample carries 15,000 or so clones, 50% to 75% recorded once. This specimen was PBMCs, taken before ibrutinib treatment. The receptors here all came from a human donor with chronic lymphocytic leukemia.

This clone was detected a few times. The J gene is TRBJ1-2, the V gene TRBV19; 11 positions agree with TRBD1. The ends lost 5 bases at V and 0 bases at J; junction bases unmatched: 5. Per the germline V gene, CDR1 is LNHDA and CDR2 is SQIVND (reference sequence). CDR3 length: 16 amino acids. In DNA form, the CDR3 reads TGTGCCAGTAGTCAAGGACAGGGGGCAGCTAACTATGGCTACACCTTC. Translating it yields CASSQGQGAANYGYTF.

The chain combines TRBV18 with TRBJ1-2; tentative D call: TRBD1 (6 bases). The CDR3 has 13 residues. Germline V lookup: CDR1 KGHSH, CDR2 LQKENI. The ends were cut back, 2 bases at V and 4 bases at J, with 8 bases in the middle. CDR3 residues: CASSPGGGYGYTF. The CDR3 coding sequence is TGTGCCAGCTCACCAGGGGGCGGCTATGGCTACACCTTC.

In its sample, this clone ranks as medium-sized. V gene TRBV5-6 combines with J gene TRBJ2-1, with TRBD1 identical over 8 bases. Per the germline V gene, CDR1 is SGHDT and CDR2 is YYEEEE. V lost 0 bases, J lost 7 bases, and 3 bases stayed unmatched. CDR3 length equals 14 residues. The CDR3 is CASSLGRTGNEQFF. The CDR3 nucleotides are TGTGCCAGCAGCTTGGGTCGGACAGGGAATGAGCAGTTCTTC.